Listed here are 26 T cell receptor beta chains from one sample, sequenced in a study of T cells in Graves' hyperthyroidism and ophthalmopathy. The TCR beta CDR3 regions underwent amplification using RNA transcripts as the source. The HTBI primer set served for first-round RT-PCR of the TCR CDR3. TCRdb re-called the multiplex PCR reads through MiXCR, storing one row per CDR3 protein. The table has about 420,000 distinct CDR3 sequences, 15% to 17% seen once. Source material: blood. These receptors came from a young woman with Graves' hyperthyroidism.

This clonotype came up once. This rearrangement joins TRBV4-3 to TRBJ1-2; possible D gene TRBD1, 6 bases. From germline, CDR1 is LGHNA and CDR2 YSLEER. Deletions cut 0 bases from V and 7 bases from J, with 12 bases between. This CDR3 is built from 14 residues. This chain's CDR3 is CASSQDRDTFGYTF. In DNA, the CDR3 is TGCGCCAGCAGCCAAGACCGGGACACCTTTGGCTACACCTTC.

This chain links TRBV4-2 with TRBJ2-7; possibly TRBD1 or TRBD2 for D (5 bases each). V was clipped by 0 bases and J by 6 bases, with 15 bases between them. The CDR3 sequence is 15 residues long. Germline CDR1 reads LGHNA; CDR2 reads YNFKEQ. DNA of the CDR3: TGTGCCAGCAGCCAAGAAGTCGGGGCGAGCGTCGAGCAGTACTTC. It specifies CASSQEVGASVEQYF.

The CDR3 coding sequence is TGTGCCAGCAGCTTTCGGACAGGGCTAGTATGGGCCAAAAACATTCAGTACTTC. Translated, it gives CASSFRTGLVWAKNIQYF. The gene calls are TRBV2 and TRBJ2-4; TRBD1 aligns across 8 bases. CDR1 is SNHLY and CDR2 is FYNNEI in the germline V gene. V trimming: 6 bases; J trimming: 1 base; junction bases outside the gene matches: 14. This CDR3 is built from 18 residues.

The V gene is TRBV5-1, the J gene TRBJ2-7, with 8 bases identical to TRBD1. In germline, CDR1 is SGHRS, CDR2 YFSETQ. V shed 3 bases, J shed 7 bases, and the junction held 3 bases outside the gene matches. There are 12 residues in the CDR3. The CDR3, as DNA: TGCGCCAGCAGCTGGGGGACAGGAGAGCAGTACTTC. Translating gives CASSWGTGEQYF.

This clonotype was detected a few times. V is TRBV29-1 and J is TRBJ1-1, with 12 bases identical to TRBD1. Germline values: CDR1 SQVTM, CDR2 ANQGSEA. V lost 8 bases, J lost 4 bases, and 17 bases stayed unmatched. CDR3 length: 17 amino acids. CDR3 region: CSSYGGTGGAVSTEAFF. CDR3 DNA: TGCAGCTCCTACGGGGGGACAGGGGGCGCCGTGAGCACTGAAGCTTTCTTT.

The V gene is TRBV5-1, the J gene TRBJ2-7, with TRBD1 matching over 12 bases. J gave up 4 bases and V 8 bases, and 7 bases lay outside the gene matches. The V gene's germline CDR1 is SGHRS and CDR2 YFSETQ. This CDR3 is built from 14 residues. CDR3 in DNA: TGCGCCAGTAGGGGACAGGGGGCTTTTTACGAGCAGTACTTC. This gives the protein CASRGQGAFYEQYF. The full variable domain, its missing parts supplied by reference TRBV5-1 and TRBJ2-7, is KAGVTQTPRYLIKTRGQQVTLSCSPISGHRSVSWYQQTPGQGLQFLFEYFSETQRNKGNFPGRFSGRQFSNSRSEMNVSTLELGDSALYLCASRGQGAFYEQYFGPGTRLTVT.

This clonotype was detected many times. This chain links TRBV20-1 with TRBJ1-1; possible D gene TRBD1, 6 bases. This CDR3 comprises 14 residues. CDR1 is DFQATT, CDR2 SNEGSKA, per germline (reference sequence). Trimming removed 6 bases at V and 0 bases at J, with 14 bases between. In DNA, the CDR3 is TGCAGTGCCCCTAGAGGGGGAATGAACACTGAAGCTTTCTTT. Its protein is CSAPRGGMNTEAFF.

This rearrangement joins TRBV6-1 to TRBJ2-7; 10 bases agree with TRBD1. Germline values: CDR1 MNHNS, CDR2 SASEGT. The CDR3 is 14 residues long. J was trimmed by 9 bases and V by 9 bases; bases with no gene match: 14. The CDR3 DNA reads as TGTGCCAGTAACAGGGACAGGGGAACTCAAGTGCAGTACTTC. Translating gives CASNRDRGTQVQYF.

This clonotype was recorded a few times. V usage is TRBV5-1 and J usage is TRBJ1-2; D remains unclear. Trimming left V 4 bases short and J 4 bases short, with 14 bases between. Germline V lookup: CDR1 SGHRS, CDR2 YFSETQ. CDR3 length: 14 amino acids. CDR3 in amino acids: CASSPTPGSYGYTF. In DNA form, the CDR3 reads TGCGCCAGCAGCCCAACCCCCGGCTCCTATGGCTACACCTTC.

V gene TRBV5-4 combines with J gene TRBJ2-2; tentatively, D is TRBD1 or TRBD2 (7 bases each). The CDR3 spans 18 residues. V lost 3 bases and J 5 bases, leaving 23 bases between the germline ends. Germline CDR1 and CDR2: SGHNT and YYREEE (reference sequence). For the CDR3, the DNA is TGTGCCAGCAGCTCCGCAGGGGGGCGCAGCGGGATTACCGGGGAGCTGTTTTTT. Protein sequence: CASSSAGGRSGITGELFF. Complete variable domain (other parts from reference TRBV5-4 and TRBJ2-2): ETGVTQSPTHLIKTRGQQVTLRCSSQSGHNTVSWYQQALGQGPQFIFQYYREEENGRGNFPPRFSGLQFPNYSSELNVNALELDDSALYLCASSSAGGRSGITGELFFGEGSRLTVL.

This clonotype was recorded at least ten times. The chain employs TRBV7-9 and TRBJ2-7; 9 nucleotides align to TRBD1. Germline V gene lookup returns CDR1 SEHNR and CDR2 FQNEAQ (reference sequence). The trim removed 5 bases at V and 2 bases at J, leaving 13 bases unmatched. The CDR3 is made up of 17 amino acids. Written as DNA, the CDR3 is TGTGCCAGCAGCCCGACTGGACAGGGGTCATACACCTACGAGCAGTACTTC. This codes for CASSPTGQGSYTYEQYF.

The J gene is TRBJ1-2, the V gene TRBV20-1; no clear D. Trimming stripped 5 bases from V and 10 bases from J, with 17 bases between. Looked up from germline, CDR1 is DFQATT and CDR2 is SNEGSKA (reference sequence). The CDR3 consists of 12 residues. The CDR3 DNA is TGCAGTGCTGCCCGGCTCCAACACGACTACACCTTC. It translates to CSAARLQHDYTF.

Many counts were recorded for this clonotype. CDR3 sequence reads: CAISELAGGVRYNEQFF. The DNA for the CDR3 is TGTGCCATCAGTGAACTAGCGGGAGGGGTGCGCTACAATGAGCAGTTCTTC. This chain connects TRBV10-3 to TRBJ2-1; 13 bases are a match to TRBD2. The CDR3 is made up of 17 amino acids. J lost 3 bases, V lost 3 bases, and 5 bases had no gene match. Germline V gene sequence: CDR1 ENHRY, CDR2 SYGVKD.

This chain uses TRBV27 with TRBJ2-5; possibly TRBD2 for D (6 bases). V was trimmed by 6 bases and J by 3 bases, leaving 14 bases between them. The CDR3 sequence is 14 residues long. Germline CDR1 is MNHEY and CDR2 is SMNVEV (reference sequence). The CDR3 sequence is CASRRLDYKETQYF. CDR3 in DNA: TGTGCCAGCAGAAGGCTGGACTACAAAGAGACCCAGTACTTC.

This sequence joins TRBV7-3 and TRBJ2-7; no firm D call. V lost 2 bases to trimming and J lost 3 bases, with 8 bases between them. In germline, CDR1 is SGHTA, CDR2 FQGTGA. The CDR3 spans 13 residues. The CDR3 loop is CASSLSGYYEQYF. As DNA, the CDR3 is TGTGCCAGCAGCTTATCGGGCTACTACGAGCAGTACTTC.

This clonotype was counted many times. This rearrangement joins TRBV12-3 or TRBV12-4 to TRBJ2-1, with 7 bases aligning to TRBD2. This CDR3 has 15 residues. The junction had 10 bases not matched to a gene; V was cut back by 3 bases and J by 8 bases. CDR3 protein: CASSFYGRPEYEQFF. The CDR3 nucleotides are TGTGCCAGCAGTTTTTACGGGAGGCCCGAGTATGAGCAGTTCTTC.

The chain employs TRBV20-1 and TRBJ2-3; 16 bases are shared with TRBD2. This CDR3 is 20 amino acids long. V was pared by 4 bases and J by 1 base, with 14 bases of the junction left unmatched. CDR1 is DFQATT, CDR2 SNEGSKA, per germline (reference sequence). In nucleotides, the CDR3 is TGCAGTGCTACCCCCATTCCGGGACTAGCGGGGGGGCTTGGCACAGATACGCAGTATTTT. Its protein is CSATPIPGLAGGLGTDTQYF.

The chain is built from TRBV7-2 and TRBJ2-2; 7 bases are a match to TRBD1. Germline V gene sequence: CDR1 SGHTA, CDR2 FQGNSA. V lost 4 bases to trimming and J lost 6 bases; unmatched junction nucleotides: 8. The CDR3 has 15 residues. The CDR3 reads CASSSTGFTAGELFF. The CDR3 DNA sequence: TGTGCCAGCAGCTCGACAGGGTTTACCGCCGGGGAGCTGTTTTTT.

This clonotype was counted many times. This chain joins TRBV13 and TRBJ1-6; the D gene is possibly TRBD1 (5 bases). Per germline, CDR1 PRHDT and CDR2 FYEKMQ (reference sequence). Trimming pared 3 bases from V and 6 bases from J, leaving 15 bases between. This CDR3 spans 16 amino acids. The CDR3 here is CASSFGAGQGNSPLHF. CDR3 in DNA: TGTGCCAGCAGCTTCGGCGCGGGGCAGGGTAATTCACCCCTCCACTTT.

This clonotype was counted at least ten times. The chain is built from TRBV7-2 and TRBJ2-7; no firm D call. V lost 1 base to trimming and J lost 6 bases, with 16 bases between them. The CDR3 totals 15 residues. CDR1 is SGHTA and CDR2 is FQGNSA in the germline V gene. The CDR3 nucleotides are TGTGCCAGCAGCTTAGAGTCCTTCGGGCACTCCGAGCAGTACTTC. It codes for CASSLESFGHSEQYF.

Written as DNA, the CDR3 is TGTGCCAGCAGCCCGTCCGGGACACGCCTACGCACAGATACGCAGTATTTT. It encodes CASSPSGTRLRTDTQYF. The chain joins TRBV7-3 to TRBJ2-3; D is possibly TRBD1 (6 bases). Germline V gene lookup returns CDR1 SGHTA and CDR2 FQGTGA. This CDR3 is 17 amino acids long. Trimming stripped 5 bases from V and 1 base from J, with 19 bases between.

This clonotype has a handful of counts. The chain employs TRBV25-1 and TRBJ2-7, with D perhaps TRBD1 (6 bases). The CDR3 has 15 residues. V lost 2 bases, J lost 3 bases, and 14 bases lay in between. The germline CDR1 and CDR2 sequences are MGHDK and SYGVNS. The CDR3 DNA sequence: TGTGCCAGCAGTGAAGGTCCGAACAGGGTCTACGAGCAGTACTTC. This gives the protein CASSEGPNRVYEQYF.

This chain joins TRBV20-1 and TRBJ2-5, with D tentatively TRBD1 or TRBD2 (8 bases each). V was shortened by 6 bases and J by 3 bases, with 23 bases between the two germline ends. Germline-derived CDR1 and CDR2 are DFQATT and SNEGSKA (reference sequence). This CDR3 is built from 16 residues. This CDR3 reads CSAPDRALAGKETQYF. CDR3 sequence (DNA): TGCAGTGCCCCGGACAGGGCCCTAGCGGGTAAAGAGACCCAGTACTTC.

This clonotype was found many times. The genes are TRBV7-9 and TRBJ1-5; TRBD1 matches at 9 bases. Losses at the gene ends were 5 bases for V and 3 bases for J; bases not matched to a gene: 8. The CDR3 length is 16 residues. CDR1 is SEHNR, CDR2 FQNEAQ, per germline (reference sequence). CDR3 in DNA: TGTGCCAGCAGCGCCGCGGGACAGGGAGTCAATCAGCCCCAGCATTTT. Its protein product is CASSAAGQGVNQPQHF.

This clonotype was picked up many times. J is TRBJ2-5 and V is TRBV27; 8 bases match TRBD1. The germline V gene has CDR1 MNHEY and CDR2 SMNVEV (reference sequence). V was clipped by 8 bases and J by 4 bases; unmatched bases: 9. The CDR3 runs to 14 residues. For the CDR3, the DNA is TGTGCCAGCGGTTGGACAGGGATTGGAGAGACCCAGTACTTC. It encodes CASGWTGIGETQYF.

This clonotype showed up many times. The CDR3 loop reads CASSLEGPYNEQFF. CDR3 bases: TGCGCCAGCAGCTTGGAGGGGCCCTACAATGAGCAGTTCTTC. The V and J genes are TRBV5-1 and TRBJ2-1, with D possibly matching TRBD1 (5 bases). Per germline, CDR1 SGHRS and CDR2 YFSETQ. The CDR3 is made up of 14 amino acids. With 0 bases removed from V and 2 bases from J, the gap between germline ends came to 6 bases.